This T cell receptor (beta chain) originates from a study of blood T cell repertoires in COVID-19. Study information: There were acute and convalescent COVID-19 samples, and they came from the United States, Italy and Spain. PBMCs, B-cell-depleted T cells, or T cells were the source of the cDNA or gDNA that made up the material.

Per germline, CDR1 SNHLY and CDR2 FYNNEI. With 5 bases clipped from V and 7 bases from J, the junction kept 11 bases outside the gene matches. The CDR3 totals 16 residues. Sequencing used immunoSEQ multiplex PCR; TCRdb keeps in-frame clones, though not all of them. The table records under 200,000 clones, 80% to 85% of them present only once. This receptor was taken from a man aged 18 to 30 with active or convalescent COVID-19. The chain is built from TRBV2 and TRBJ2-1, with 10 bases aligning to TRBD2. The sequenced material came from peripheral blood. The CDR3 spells CASSLGGLAGANEQFF. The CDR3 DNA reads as TGTGCCAGCAGTTTGGGTGGCCTAGCGGGAGCAAATGAGCAGTTCTTC.